Listed here are 24 T cell receptor beta chains from one sample, sequenced in a study of neoadjuvant anti-PD-1 for oral cavity cancer. The assay was immunoSEQ multiplex PCR, and TCRdb's table has in-frame clones only and misses some. The repertoire includes about 68,000 clones, 70% to 90% of them detected once, and about 3.4% sits in the top ten. Noted time point: after neoadjuvant nivolumab, at surgical resection. This specimen consisted of PBMCs, obtained after nivolumab (anti-PD-1) treatment. These receptors were obtained from a person aged 35 to 85 with oral cavity squamous cell carcinoma.

This chain uses TRBV9 with TRBJ1-5; D gene uncertain. V lost 3 bases, J lost 5 bases, and 15 bases lay in between. The length of the CDR3 is 15 residues. The germline V gene encodes CDR1 SGDLS and CDR2 YYNGEE. The CDR3 is CASSGKSRRYQPQHF. The CDR3 nucleotides are TGTGCCAGCAGCGGTAAATCGAGGAGGTATCAGCCCCAGCATTTT.

This chain links TRBV6-5 with TRBJ1-2, with D tentatively TRBD1 (5 bases). Trimming took 0 bases from V and 4 from J, leaving 9 bases between them. Germline lookup yields CDR1 MNHEY and CDR2 SVGAGI. This CDR3 contains 14 residues. CDR3: CASSYSRRGYGYTF. The CDR3, as DNA: TGTGCCAGCAGTTACTCGCGTAGGGGCTATGGCTACACCTTC.

The chain uses TRBV5-1 and TRBJ1-5, with TRBD1 identical over 9 bases. V gave up 3 bases and J gave up 4 bases; unmatched junction bases: 5. Germline CDR1 and CDR2: SGHRS and YFSETQ. The CDR3 length is 15 residues. CDR3 residues: CASSYTGTGNQPQHF. DNA for the CDR3: TGCGCCAGCAGCTACACCGGGACAGGGAATCAGCCCCAGCATTTT.

The chain recombines TRBV12-5 with TRBJ1-1; no clear D gene. V was trimmed by 4 bases and J by 5 bases, leaving 5 bases between them. Germline CDR1 is LGHNT and CDR2 is FRNRAP. The CDR3 covers 11 residues. As DNA, the CDR3 is TGTGCTAGTGGTTCCGGGACTGAAGCTTTCTTT. It specifies CASGSGTEAFF.

The chain joins TRBV7-9 to TRBJ2-1; 7 nucleotides agree with TRBD2. The V gene end was trimmed by 1 base and the J gene end by 5 bases; junction bases not matched to a gene: 5. Germline loops: CDR1 SEHNR, CDR2 FQNEAQ (reference sequence). The length of the CDR3 is 15 residues. CDR3 bases: TGTGCCAGCAGCTTAGAGCCTAGCGGAAACAATGAGCAGTTCTTC. This translates into CASSLEPSGNNEQFF.

The genes are TRBV10-3 and TRBJ2-7, with 11 positions matching TRBD2. V lost 4 bases and J lost 0; bases outside the gene matches: 8. The CDR3 is 17 residues long. Germline loops: CDR1 ENHRY, CDR2 SYGVKD. CDR3 sequence (DNA): TGTGCCATCAGTGGGTCCTCCGGGACTAGCGGCTCCTACGAGCAGTACTTC. It translates to CAISGSSGTSGSYEQYF.

The rearrangement joins TRBV25-1 to TRBJ2-7, with D possibly matching TRBD1 (6 bases). Per germline, CDR1 MGHDK and CDR2 SYGVNS. Trimming shortened V by 7 bases and J by 4 bases, and 11 bases separated the two germline ends. This CDR3 has 12 amino acids. The CDR3 nucleotides read TGTGCCAGCACTGGACAGACTTACGAGCAGTACTTC. This sequence encodes CASTGQTYEQYF.

The gene calls are TRBV6-6 and TRBJ1-1, with no clear D. CDR1 and CDR2 (germline): MNHNY, SVGAGI (reference sequence). V was trimmed by 0 bases and J by 5 bases, leaving 16 bases between them. This CDR3 comprises 16 residues. In nucleotides, the CDR3 is TGTGCCAGCAGTTACTCGACCCCGTCCCTGGGGACTGAAGCTTTCTTT. Residues: CASSYSTPSLGTEAFF.

The rearrangement joins TRBV10-3 to TRBJ1-3; D ambiguous. Trimming took off 5 bases at V and 0 bases at J, with 8 bases between the two ends. Per germline, CDR1 ENHRY and CDR2 SYGVKD. The CDR3 totals 14 residues. In DNA, the CDR3 is TGTGCCATCAGTCATGAAAACTCTGGAAACACCATATATTTT. Protein product: CAISHENSGNTIYF.

The V and J genes are TRBV5-1 and TRBJ2-5; D not certain. V dropped 5 bases and J dropped 2 bases, with 13 bases sitting between them. CDR3 size: 14 residues. Germline CDR1 and CDR2: SGHRS and YFSETQ. The CDR3 DNA sequence: TGCGCCAGCAGTTCCACGGTACAGCAAGAGACCCAGTACTTC. It translates to CASSSTVQQETQYF.

The chain carries TRBV6-5 and TRBJ2-7; 13 nucleotides match TRBD2. The V segment lost 4 bases and the J segment 0 bases; nucleotides outside the gene matches: 3. CDR1 is MNHEY, CDR2 SVGAGI, per germline. The CDR3 length is 16 residues. The CDR3, as DNA: TGTGCCAGCAGTTTGGGACTAGCGGGACACTCCTACGAGCAGTACTTC. The encoded protein is CASSLGLAGHSYEQYF.

V gene TRBV7-8 combines with J gene TRBJ2-1, with D possibly called TRBD1 or TRBD2 (5 bases each). The CDR3 spans 14 residues. Looked up from germline, CDR1 is SGHVS and CDR2 is FQNEAQ. The V and J ends lost 5 bases and 2 bases respectively, with 10 bases between them. Here the CDR3 reads CASSPGTTYNEQFF. CDR3 DNA sequence: TGTGCCAGCAGCCCCGGGACCACCTACAATGAGCAGTTCTTC.

This clone was detected a few times. This sequence joins TRBV11-2 and TRBJ1-2; TRBD1 matches 9 bases. CDR1 SGHAT and CDR2 FQNNGV come from the germline V gene. This CDR3 has 14 residues. V lost 7 bases to trimming and J lost 4 bases; unmatched junction nucleotides: 7. As DNA, the CDR3 is TGTGCCAGCACCACACAGGGGGCGAGCTATGGCTACACCTTC. It is translated as CASTTQGASYGYTF.

The chain combines TRBV15 with TRBJ2-5; a weak D match, TRBD2 (6 bases). Germline V gene sequence: CDR1 LNHNV, CDR2 YYDKDF (reference sequence). CDR3 size: 13 residues. V was pared by 5 bases and J by 4 bases, with 11 bases between. The CDR3 reads CATSGWRGETQYF. DNA for the CDR3: TGTGCCACCAGCGGATGGAGGGGAGAGACCCAGTACTTC.

The rearrangement joins TRBV7-6 to TRBJ2-7, with D uncertain. V gave up 4 bases and J gave up 5 bases, with 12 bases separating them. Per the germline V gene, CDR1 is SGHVS and CDR2 is FNYEAQ. The CDR3 length is 13 residues. The CDR3 bases are TGTGCCAGCAGCTCCCCCACGCAGGACGAGCAGTACTTC. Amino acid sequence: CASSSPTQDEQYF.

This clone has only a few counts. V gene TRBV5-1 combines with J gene TRBJ2-7; the D gene could be TRBD1 or TRBD2 (5 bases each). Trimming removed 2 bases from V and 4 bases from J, with 13 bases in between. This CDR3 is built from 14 residues. Germline CDR1 is SGHRS and CDR2 is YFSETQ. The CDR3 nucleotides are TGCGCCAGCAGCTTCCGGGACGGAATGTACGAGCAGTACTTC. It specifies CASSFRDGMYEQYF.

The chain links TRBV7-9 to TRBJ2-2; TRBD1 matches 9 bases. The CDR3 loop spans 16 amino acids. Germline values: CDR1 SEHNR, CDR2 FQNEAQ (reference sequence). With 5 bases clipped from V and 4 bases from J, the junction kept 8 bases outside the gene matches. CDR3: CASSTTGTGLTGELFF. CDR3 DNA: TGTGCCAGCAGCACAACGGGGACAGGGCTCACCGGGGAGCTGTTTTTT.

The chain employs TRBV6-5 and TRBJ2-4; 13 bases fit TRBD2. The CDR3 covers 16 residues. V lost 0 bases, J lost 9 bases, and 5 bases stayed unmatched. In germline, CDR1 is MNHEY, CDR2 SVGAGI. For the CDR3, the DNA is TGTGCCAGCAGTTACTCCAGGACTAGCGGGAGTGGCATTCAGTACTTC. This codes for CASSYSRTSGSGIQYF.

J is TRBJ2-3 and V is TRBV5-6, with TRBD2 matching 9 bases. The CDR3 length is 15 residues. Trimming removed 4 bases from V and 9 bases from J; junction bases left unmatched: 12. Per germline, CDR1 SGHDT and CDR2 YYEEEE. The CDR3 DNA reads TGTGCCAGCAGCCTCGGCGGGAGGGCCTGGGGGACGCAGTATTTT. This sequence encodes CASSLGGRAWGTQYF.

This clone was seen a single time. The V call is TRBV2, the J call TRBJ2-5, with TRBD2 matching over 7 bases. Germline V gene data show CDR1 as SNHLY and CDR2 as FYNNEI. CDR3 size: 13 residues. The ends lost 10 bases at V and 7 bases at J; junction bases unmatched: 12. This chain's CDR3 is CAIPPVSGGTQYF. In nucleotides, the CDR3 is TGTGCCATTCCCCCAGTCTCGGGGGGGACCCAGTACTTC.

J is TRBJ2-2 and V is TRBV6-1, with D possibly TRBD2 on 6 matching bases. Per germline, CDR1 MNHNS and CDR2 SASEGT. The germline V and J ends were trimmed by 0 bases and 9 bases, with 8 bases remaining between them. This CDR3 has 13 amino acids. The CDR3 nucleotides read TGTGCCAGCAGTGAAGCGGAGGGATGGGAGCTGTTTTTT. Residues: CASSEAEGWELFF.

V is TRBV29-1 and J is TRBJ1-1; no clear D gene. Germline CDR1 is SQVTM and CDR2 is ANQGSEA. The CDR3 length is 12 residues. V was shortened by 4 bases and J by 1 base, with 7 bases between the two germline ends. The CDR3 loop reads CSVGRANTEAFF. The CDR3 DNA sequence: TGCAGCGTTGGTCGAGCGAACACTGAAGCTTTCTTT.

The rearrangement links TRBV19 to TRBJ1-5; D is undetermined. The V end lost 5 bases, the J end lost 2 bases, and 10 bases lay between the germline ends. The CDR3 loop spans 14 amino acids. Germline loops: CDR1 LNHDA, CDR2 SQIVND (reference sequence). The DNA for the CDR3 is TGTGCCAGTAGTTTCGGGCGAGGCAATCAGCCCCAGCATTTT. Its protein is CASSFGRGNQPQHF.

The chain joins TRBV7-2 to TRBJ1-1; D is ambiguous. Trimming cost V 8 bases and J 0 bases, with 10 bases left between them. This CDR3 spans 13 amino acids. Looked up from germline, CDR1 is SGHTA and CDR2 is FQGNSA. CDR3 sequence: CASVLGVNTEAFF. In DNA, the CDR3 is TGTGCCAGCGTGTTGGGTGTGAACACTGAAGCTTTCTTT.